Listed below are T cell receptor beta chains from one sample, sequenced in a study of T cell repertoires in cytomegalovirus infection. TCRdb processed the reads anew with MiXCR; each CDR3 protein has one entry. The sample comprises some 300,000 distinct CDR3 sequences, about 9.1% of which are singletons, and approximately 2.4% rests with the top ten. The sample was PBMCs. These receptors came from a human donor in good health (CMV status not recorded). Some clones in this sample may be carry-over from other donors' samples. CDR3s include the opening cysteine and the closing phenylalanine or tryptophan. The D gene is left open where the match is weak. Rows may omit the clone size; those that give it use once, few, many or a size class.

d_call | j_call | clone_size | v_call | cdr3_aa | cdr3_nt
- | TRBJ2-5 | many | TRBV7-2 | CASSLALVGPQETQYF | TGTGCCAGCAGCTTAGCACTAGTGGGTCCCCAAGAGACCCAGTACTTC
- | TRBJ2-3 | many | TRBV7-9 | CASSLAQRRSTDTQYF | TGTGCCAGCAGCTTAGCCCAGCGGAGGAGCACAGATACGCAGTATTTT
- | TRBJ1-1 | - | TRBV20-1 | CSARKGGFTEAFF | TGCAGTGCTCGCAAGGGAGGGTTCACTGAAGCTTTCTTT
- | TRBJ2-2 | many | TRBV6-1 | CASSLRASPTGELFF | TGTGCCAGCAGCCTAAGGGCCTCACCCACCGGGGAGCTGTTTTTT
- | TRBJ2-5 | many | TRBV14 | CASSGRAETQYF | TGTGCCAGCAGCGGCAGGGCAGAGACCCAGTACTTC
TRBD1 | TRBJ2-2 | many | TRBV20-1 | CSADRGITGTGELFF | TGCAGTGCGGACAGGGGGATTACGGGCACCGGGGAGCTGTTTTTT
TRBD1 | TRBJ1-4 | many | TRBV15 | CATSSDTGTDPYNEKLFF | TGTGCCACCAGCAGTGATACTGGGACAGACCCATATAATGAAAAACTGTTTTTT
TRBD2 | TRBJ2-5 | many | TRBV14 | CASRRSGAETQYF | TGTGCCAGTCGTCGGAGCGGGGCGGAGACCCAGTACTTC
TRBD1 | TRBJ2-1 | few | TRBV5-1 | CATFLTGSNEQFF | TGCGCCACCTTTTTGACAGGGTCCAATGAGCAGTTCTTC
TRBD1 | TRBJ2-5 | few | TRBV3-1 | CASSQERGRDQETQYF | TGTGCCAGCAGCCAGGAAAGGGGGCGGGACCAAGAGACCCAGTACTTC
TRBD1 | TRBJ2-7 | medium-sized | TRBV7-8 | CASSLATDGTASYEQYF | TGTGCCAGCAGCTTAGCCACCGACGGGACAGCGTCCTACGAGCAGTACTTC
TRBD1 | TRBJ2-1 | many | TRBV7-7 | CASSSSTGVRPYNEQFF | TGTGCTAGCAGCTCCAGTACAGGGGTGCGTCCCTACAATGAGCAGTTCTTC
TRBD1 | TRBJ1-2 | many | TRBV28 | CASSYPLGQKYGYTF | TGTGCCAGCAGTTACCCGCTGGGACAGAAGTATGGCTACACCTTC
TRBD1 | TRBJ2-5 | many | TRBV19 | CASSIGDSRLETQYF | TGTGCCAGTAGTATAGGGGACAGCAGGTTGGAGACCCAGTACTTC
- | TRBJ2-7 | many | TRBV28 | CASSNVVQGNF | TGTGCCAGCAGCAACGTCGTACAGGGCAACTTC
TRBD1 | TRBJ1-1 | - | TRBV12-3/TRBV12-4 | CASSPGTGVVGNTEAFF | TGTGCCAGCAGTCCAGGGACAGGGGTTGTAGGAAACACTGAAGCTTTCTTT
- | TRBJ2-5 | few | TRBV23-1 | CASSLMAGVETQYF | TGCGCCAGCAGCCTTATGGCAGGGGTCGAGACCCAGTACTTC
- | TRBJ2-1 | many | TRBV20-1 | CSAREVSSYNEQFF | TGCAGTGCTAGAGAGGTCAGCAGCTACAATGAGCAGTTCTTC
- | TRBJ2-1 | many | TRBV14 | CASSIGHYEQFF | TGTGCCAGCAGCATCGGACACTATGAGCAGTTCTTC
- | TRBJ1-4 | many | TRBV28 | CASSSVEEKLFF | TGTGCCAGCAGTTCCGTCGAGGAAAAACTGTTTTTT
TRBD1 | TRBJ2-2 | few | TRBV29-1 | CSVGQGNTGELFF | TGCAGCGTTGGACAGGGCAACACCGGGGAGCTGTTTTTT
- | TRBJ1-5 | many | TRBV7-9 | CASRPGQRGNQPQHF | TGTGCCAGCAGACCGGGACAAAGGGGGAATCAGCCCCAGCATTTT
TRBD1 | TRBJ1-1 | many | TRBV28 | CASSPPRTGTYF | TGTGCCAGCAGCCCTCCCAGGACAGGGACGTACTTT
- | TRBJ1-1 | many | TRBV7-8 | CASSARPLPVGDTEAFF | TGTGCCAGCAGCGCGCGACCCCTTCCAGTGGGGGACACTGAAGCTTTCTTT
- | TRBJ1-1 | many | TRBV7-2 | CASTPDLMNTEAFF | TGTGCCAGCACCCCGGACCTCATGAACACTGAAGCTTTCTTT
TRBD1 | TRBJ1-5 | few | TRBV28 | CASRDRGSGNQPQHF | TGTGCCAGCAGGGACAGGGGGTCTGGCAATCAGCCCCAGCATTTT
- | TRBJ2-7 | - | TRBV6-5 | CASSYSGGPVFEQYF | TGTGCCAGCAGTTACTCGGGGGGGCCGGTGTTCGAGCAGTACTTC
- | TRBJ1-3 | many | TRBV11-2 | CASSLDPPGSGNTIYF | TGTGCCAGCAGCTTAGATCCTCCGGGCTCTGGAAACACCATATATTTT
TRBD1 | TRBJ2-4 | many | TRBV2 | CASSGDRGRSAKNIQYF | TGTGCCAGCAGTGGGGACAGGGGGCGCTCGGCCAAAAACATTCAGTACTTC